Sequencing of this T cell receptor beta chain was carried out in a study of shared clonotypes between healthy human individuals. Evenly divided among several immunoSEQ plates was the genomic DNA of each subset. Assay: immunoSEQ multiplex PCR; the TCRdb copy retains only in-frame clones and omits some. The table shows under 700,000 clones, with 95% occurring only once. The germline V gene has CDR1 LNHDA and CDR2 SQIVND (reference sequence). The CDR3 totals 11 residues. Between the trimmed V and J ends, which lost 4 bases and 7 bases, there was a span of 7 bases. CD45RO-negative cells were positively selected for CCR7, leaving out terminally differentiated effector memory CD45RA+ cells.

V and J are TRBV19 and TRBJ1-2; no clear D. What was sequenced was naive CD8+ T cells sorted from blood. The sequence came from a woman aged 25-40 years in good health. CDR3 DNA: TGTGCCAGTAGTACCCCCCTTGGCTACACCTTC. As protein: CASSTPLGYTF.